The TCR beta chain under discussion was sequenced for a study of memory CD4+ T cells and cytomegalovirus serostatus. The sort gate was single viable CD3+CD4+CD8-CD45RO+ cells for memory CD4+ T cells. V lost 4 bases to trimming and J lost 4 bases; unmatched junction nucleotides: 8. The CDR3 consists of 16 residues. CDR1 and CDR2 from the germline V gene are MGHRA and YSYEKL. The study's findings and limits: The CMV-associated TCR signature appears largely within the CD4+ memory repertoire. Of 150 to 200 reported CMV TCRbeta sequences, roughly 67 were found in memory CD4+ repertoires. CMV serostatus prediction reached median AUC around 0.95, or 0.9 with US-trained model.

A note on this clone: Its antigen is still unknown.

The protocol was immunoSEQ multiplex PCR, while the TCRdb copy is restricted to in-frame clones and leaves out a portion. Found here are 55,000 to 60,000 clones, roughly 77% of them singletons; the top ten hold 1.1%. Sequenced input: memory CD4+ T cells from blood. The source is an adult in good health and CMV-seronegative. This rearrangement joins TRBV4-1 to TRBJ2-1; 9 nucleotides agree with TRBD2. This chain's CDR3 is CASSPFGTSRYNEQFF. As DNA, the CDR3 is TGCGCCAGCAGCCCATTCGGGACTAGCAGGTACAATGAGCAGTTCTTC.